Listed below are T cell receptor beta chains from one sample, sequenced in a study of blood T cell repertoires in COVID-19. Here immunoSEQ multiplex PCR was the method, and the copy in TCRdb shows in-frame clones only, minus some. Of over 150,000 clones listed, 87% are singletons. Sequencing used PBMCs or T cells enriched from blood (not recorded which). These receptors all come from a woman in her twenties or thirties who had recovered from COVID-19. The CDR3 runs from the conserved cysteine through the conserved F or W. D genes are given only for firm matches. Part of the rows lack a size; the others show once, few, many or a class for expanded clones.

cdr3_aa cdr3_nt v_call d_call j_call clone_size
CASSRAGTGDGGYTF TGTGCCAGTAGTAGGGCCGGGACAGGGGATGGAGGCTACACCTTC TRBV19 TRBD1 TRBJ1-2 -
CASSPGQVSNQPQHF TGTGCCAGCAGCCCGGGACAGGTTAGCAATCAGCCCCAGCATTTT TRBV6-5 TRBD1 TRBJ1-5 -
CASRAGTRGPYGYTF TGTGCCAGCAGAGCCGGGACAAGGGGCCCCTATGGCTACACCTTC TRBV28 - TRBJ1-2 -
CASSLNRPTTNEKLFF TGCGCCAGCAGCTTGAACAGGCCGACAACTAATGAAAAACTGTTTTTT TRBV5-1 - TRBJ1-4 few
CASKGARSGNTEAFF TGTGCCAGCAAGGGGGCCCGAAGTGGGAACACTGAAGCTTTCTTT TRBV6-5 TRBD1 TRBJ1-1 many
CASSSTGTAGETQYF TGTGCCAGCAGCTCTACCGGGACAGCAGGGGAGACCCAGTACTTC TRBV7-9 TRBD1 TRBJ2-5 -
CASSIAGWREETQYF TGTGCCAGTAGTATAGCGGGTTGGAGAGAAGAGACCCAGTACTTC TRBV19 - TRBJ2-5 once
CASSPGLAATDTQYF TGCGCCAGCAGCCCCGGACTAGCGGCCACAGATACGCAGTATTTT TRBV5-1 TRBD2 TRBJ2-3 once
CASSSRQGASGKLFF TGTGCCAGCAGCTCGAGACAGGGGGCGTCCGGAAAACTGTTTTTT TRBV9 TRBD1 TRBJ1-4 once
CASSRDTDTQYF TGTGCCAGCAGTCGAGACACAGATACGCAGTATTTT TRBV7-3 - TRBJ2-3 once
CAWGADTRTYEQYF TGTGCCTGGGGGGCGGACACCCGGACGTACGAGCAGTACTTC TRBV30 - TRBJ2-7 -
CASSLQVGSTEAFF TGCGCCAGCAGCCTACAAGTGGGGAGCACTGAAGCTTTCTTT TRBV4-3 - TRBJ1-1 -
CASTLTFTGDYTF TGCGCCAGCACCTTGACCTTTACAGGGGACTACACCTTC TRBV5-1 TRBD1 TRBJ1-2 -
CASSYLQREPGDEQFF TGTGCCAGCAGTTACTTACAGCGGGAGCCGGGCGATGAGCAGTTCTTC TRBV6-2/TRBV6-3 TRBD2 TRBJ2-1 -
CASSLSSSYNSPLHF TGTGCCAGCAGCTTATCCAGCTCCTATAATTCACCCCTCCACTTT TRBV7-6 - TRBJ1-6 once
CAANPGHGSSGANVLTF TGTGCCGCCAACCCGGGACACGGATCGTCTGGGGCCAACGTCCTGACTTTC TRBV19 - TRBJ2-6 few
CASSHRARITDSGELFF TGCGCCAGCAGCCACCGAGCTAGAATTACGGATTCCGGGGAGCTGTTTTTT TRBV4-3 - TRBJ2-2 -
CASRRPITSGYGYTF TGTGCCAGCAGGCGACCTATAACTTCGGGCTATGGCTACACCTTC TRBV28 - TRBJ1-2 -
CASSLSPTGTGRNGELFF TGTGCCAGCAGTTTATCGCCCACCGGGACAGGGCGAAACGGGGAGCTGTTTTTT TRBV27 TRBD1 TRBJ2-2 -
CASSLLFQGSYEQYF TGTGCCAGCAGCTTGCTATTCCAGGGCTCCTACGAGCAGTACTTC TRBV5-5 - TRBJ2-7 -
CASRSHSGRSRDEQFF TGTGCCAGCAGGTCCCATAGCGGGAGAAGTAGAGATGAGCAGTTCTTC TRBV27 TRBD2 TRBJ2-1 -
CASSLVEDYYNEQFF TGTGCCAGCAGTTTAGTAGAAGACTACTACAATGAGCAGTTCTTC TRBV27 - TRBJ2-1 -
CASRGGNNQPQHF TGTGCCAGCAGGGGGGGTAACAATCAGCCCCAGCATTTT TRBV6-5 - TRBJ1-5 -
CASSQGDKGNTPQHF TGCGCCAGCAGCCAGGGAGACAAAGGGAATACGCCCCAGCATTTT TRBV4-3 - TRBJ1-5 -
CASSYGQGSQPQHF TGCGCCAGCAGTTATGGACAGGGATCCCAGCCCCAGCATTTT TRBV5-1 TRBD1 TRBJ1-5 -
CASAEGDRRDSPLHF TGTGCCAGCGCGGAGGGGGACAGGAGGGATTCACCCCTCCACTTT TRBV19 TRBD1 TRBJ1-6 -
CASSGPGLGQETQYF TGTGCCAGCAGCGGCCCAGGACTAGGTCAAGAGACCCAGTACTTC TRBV5-6 TRBD2 TRBJ2-5 -
CASSVNPGGRWSTDTQYF TGTGCCAGCAGCGTAAATCCGGGGGGCCGGTGGAGCACAGATACGCAGTATTTT TRBV9 - TRBJ2-3 -
CATSDPRTGGSSGYTF TGTGCCACCAGTGATCCGCGGACAGGGGGCTCTTCTGGCTACACCTTC TRBV24-1 TRBD1 TRBJ1-2 -
CASSSRVPQETQYF TGTGCCAGCAGCTCCAGGGTCCCCCAAGAGACCCAGTACTTC TRBV5-5 - TRBJ2-5 -
CASSRSFVDEQYF TGTGCCAGCAGTCGCAGTTTTGTCGACGAGCAGTACTTC TRBV6-5 - TRBJ2-7 -
CATTGTSGSGEQFF TGTGCCACCACCGGGACTAGCGGGAGCGGAGAGCAGTTCTTC TRBV27 TRBD2 TRBJ2-1 -
CASSQSTREDEKLFF TGTGCCAGCAGCCAATCGACCAGGGAAGATGAAAAACTGTTTTTT TRBV16 - TRBJ1-4 -
CAWNQGSINQPQHF TGTGCCTGGAACCAGGGTAGTATCAATCAGCCCCAGCATTTT TRBV30 - TRBJ1-5 -
CASSIDDIVDTEAFF TGTGCCAGTAGTATAGATGACATTGTGGACACTGAAGCTTTCTTT TRBV19 - TRBJ1-1 -
CASSPRLGQGQETQYF TGCGCCAGCAGCCCCCGACTAGGACAGGGACAAGAGACCCAGTACTTC TRBV5-1 TRBD1 TRBJ2-5 -
CAWSLAGQGYNEQFF TGTGCCTGGAGTCTTGCGGGACAGGGGTACAATGAGCAGTTCTTC TRBV30 TRBD1 TRBJ2-1 few
CASSFAGSYEQYF TGTGCCAGCAGCTTTGCGGGCTCCTACGAGCAGTACTTC TRBV7-9 - TRBJ2-7 -
CSASELLEQYF TGCAGTGCTAGTGAACTTCTCGAGCAGTACTTC TRBV20-1 - TRBJ2-7 -
CASSPQAGDTQFF TGTGCCAGCAGCCCTCAGGCGGGGGACACACAGTTCTTC TRBV7-3 - TRBJ2-1 -
CASRPGTGRWNTEAFF TGTGCCAGCAGACCCGGGACAGGGCGATGGAACACTGAAGCTTTCTTT TRBV14 TRBD1 TRBJ1-1 -
CASSLLAGANYGYTF TGCGCCAGCAGCTTGTTAGCGGGGGCTAACTATGGCTACACCTTC TRBV5-1 - TRBJ1-2 -
CAISESTAWGGEETQYF TGTGCCATCAGTGAGTCGACGGCGTGGGGAGGTGAGGAGACCCAGTACTTC TRBV10-3 - TRBJ2-5 few
CSVEQGMNTGELFF TGCAGCGTTGAACAGGGGATGAACACCGGGGAGCTGTTTTTT TRBV29-1 - TRBJ2-2 once
CASSAGTGARSGTQYF TGTGCCAGCAGCGCGGGGACAGGGGCGCGATCGGGTACGCAGTATTTT TRBV5-4 TRBD1 TRBJ2-3 -